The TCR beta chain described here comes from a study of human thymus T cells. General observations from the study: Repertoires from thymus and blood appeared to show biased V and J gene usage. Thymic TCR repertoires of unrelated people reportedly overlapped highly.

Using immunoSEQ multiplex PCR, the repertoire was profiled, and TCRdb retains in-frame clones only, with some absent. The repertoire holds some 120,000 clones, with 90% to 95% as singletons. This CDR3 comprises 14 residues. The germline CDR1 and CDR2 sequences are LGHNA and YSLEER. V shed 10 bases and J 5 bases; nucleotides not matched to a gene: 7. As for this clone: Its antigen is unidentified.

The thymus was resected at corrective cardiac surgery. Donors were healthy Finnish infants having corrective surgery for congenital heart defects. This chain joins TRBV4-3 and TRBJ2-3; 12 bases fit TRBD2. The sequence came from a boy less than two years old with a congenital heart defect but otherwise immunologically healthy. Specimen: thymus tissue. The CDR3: CATRLAGEGDTQYF. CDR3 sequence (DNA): TGCGCCACCCGACTAGCGGGGGAGGGAGATACGCAGTATTTT.